One sample yielded the 10 T cell receptor beta chains listed below, sequenced in a study of TIL therapy for anti-PD-1-resistant metastatic lung cancer. The immunoSEQ assay was v3. TCRdb's table, derived via immunoSEQ multiplex PCR, lists solely in-frame clones and lacks some. The sample carries tens of thousands of clones, 79% recorded once. Time point of the sample: pre-treatment sample, taken before nivolumab and TIL therapy. The sequencing used blood, collected at baseline. Source of these receptors: a man between 70 and 80 years old with non-small cell lung cancer.

The chain couples TRBV11-3 to TRBJ2-2, with D uncertain. The germline V and J ends were trimmed by 2 bases and 2 bases, with 0 bases remaining between them. The CDR3 consists of 12 residues. Germline V gene sequence: CDR1 SGHNT, CDR2 YENEEA. The CDR3 sequence: CASSLNTGELFF. CDR3 nucleotide sequence: TGTGCCAGCAGCTTAAACACCGGGGAGCTGTTTTTT.

The chain is built from TRBV5-1 and TRBJ2-2, with D unclear. The length of the CDR3 is 17 residues. Per germline, CDR1 SGHRS and CDR2 YFSETQ. Trimming took 0 bases from V and 0 from J, leaving 12 bases between them. The CDR3 sequence: CASSLDRPPANTGELFF. CDR3 sequence (DNA): TGCGCCAGCAGCTTGGACAGACCTCCTGCGAACACCGGGGAGCTGTTTTTT.

J is TRBJ1-3 and V is TRBV5-6; no firm D call. The CDR3 totals 15 residues. CDR1 and CDR2 from the germline V gene are SGHDT and YYEEEE. Deletions cut 4 bases from V and 0 bases from J, with 11 bases between. The CDR3 DNA follows: TGTGCCAGCAGCCAAAGTGGCTACTCTGGAAACACCATATATTTT. Amino acids: CASSQSGYSGNTIYF.

This chain uses TRBV19 with TRBJ2-5; TRBD2 matches 8 bases. This CDR3 has 14 residues. V shed 7 bases and J 2 bases; nucleotides not matched to a gene: 6. The germline gives CDR1 LNHDA, CDR2 SQIVND (reference sequence). For the CDR3, the DNA is TGTGCCAGTACCAGGGGACTAGGGCAAGAGACCCAGTACTTC. Its protein is CASTRGLGQETQYF.

The J gene is TRBJ2-5, the V gene TRBV7-8; 11 positions match TRBD1. Gene TRBJ2-7 matches the end of the DNA better, so the J call may be wrong. This CDR3 is 15 amino acids long. Germline CDR1 is SGHVS and CDR2 is FQNEAQ. CDR3 DNA sequence: TGTGCCAGCAGCTCTCCGGGACAGGGGGCCTACGAGCAGTACTTC. Protein product: CASSSPGQGAYEQYF.

The chain links TRBV5-6 to TRBJ2-5; no firm D call. The closer fit of TRBJ2-7 to the DNA end suggests the J call may be wrong. Looked up from germline, CDR1 is SGHDT and CDR2 is YYEEEE. The CDR3 contains 12 residues. DNA of the CDR3: TGTGCCAGCAGCCTCAGCTCCTACGAGCAGTACTTC. It yields the protein CASSLSSYEQYF.

The gene calls are TRBV5-1 and TRBJ1-1; D remains unclear. V shed 0 bases and J shed 5 bases, with 2 bases lying between them. Germline V lookup: CDR1 SGHRS, CDR2 YFSETQ. CDR3 length: 11 amino acids. The CDR3 nucleotides read TGCGCCAGCAGCTTGGGGACTGAAGCTTTCTTT. Amino acid sequence: CASSLGTEAFF.

The rearrangement joins TRBV7-3 to TRBJ1-6, with unresolved D. This CDR3 region has 12 residues. V was cut by 8 bases and J by 7 bases, with 9 bases left in between. Germline assignment: CDR1 SGHTA and CDR2 FQGTGA. This CDR3 reads CASATTNSPLHF. Written as DNA, the CDR3 is TGTGCCAGCGCAACAACCAATTCACCCCTCCACTTT.

This chain uses TRBV29-1 with TRBJ2-1, with TRBD2 matching over 7 bases. The CDR3 length is 14 residues. V was clipped by 4 bases and J by 3 bases; unmatched bases: 6. Germline V gene lookup returns CDR1 SQVTM and CDR2 ANQGSEA. The chain's CDR3 is CSVGGGSLYNEQFF. DNA of the CDR3: TGCAGCGTTGGGGGCGGGAGCCTCTACAATGAGCAGTTCTTC.

The rearrangement links TRBV7-3 to TRBJ2-5; 7 bases line up with TRBD2. J was trimmed by 4 bases and V by 5 bases; bases with no gene match: 13. The V gene's germline CDR1 is SGHTA and CDR2 FQGTGA. This CDR3 contains 16 residues. CDR3 region: CASSPAVGGEGETQYF. CDR3 in DNA: TGTGCCAGCAGCCCAGCTGTGGGAGGGGAAGGAGAGACCCAGTACTTC.